This record covers a single T cell receptor (beta chain). This clonotype has more than one count but fewer than ten. The antigen it binds to is not known. The input lacks base qualities; no much larger clone sits a single base away. There are 13 amino acids in the CDR3, from cysteine to phenylalanine inclusive. Of the read, only the CDR3 DNA is kept; its 39 bases are in frame from base 1. Sequences MNHEY (CDR1) and SMNVEV (CDR2) are obtained from the germline V gene (reference sequence). V is shortened by 2 bases, J by 4 bases, and the region joining them spans 6 bases. Sequencer: Illumina HiSeq 2000. Multiplex PCR amplification was used to build the TCR beta chain libraries. The amplified TCR beta chain products were analyzed by high-throughput sequencing. TCRdb handled the public reads itself, with Q25 trimming in fastp and clone calling in MiXCR, and kept productive beta chains. Every CDR3 protein is listed once, alongside the most common genes and DNA of its rows. The sample data list some 140,000 distinct CDR3 sequences, and over 20% of these were observed just once. Of the sample, about 2.2% is held by the ten largest clones.

This sample stems from a study of breast tumors, draining lymph nodes, adjacent tissues (dated by TCRdb to the mid-2010s). Describing the broader study: The study compared TCR beta repertoires across tumor, adjacent nontumor tissue and axillary lymph nodes from breast cancer patients. In human breast cancer, the study set out to evaluate how tumor, surrounding tissue and draining lymph node repertoires relate to one another and whether T cells may move between these sites. Overall study outcomes, separate from this receptor: Tumor T-cell repertoires showed less diversity than lymph node repertoires and more diversity than nontumor tissue repertoires, and tumor T-cell repertoires showed preferential V and J gene usage. The data were considered consistent with most tumor T cells being derived from the lymph node and subsequently expanding within tumor tissue. The similarity between tumor and nontumor tissue repertoires was significantly greater in luminal-like breast cancer than in basal-like breast cancer. The conclusion that tumor T cells originate in lymph nodes was presented as consistent with a hypothesis rather than as directly demonstrated.

The axillary draining lymph nodes of breast cancer patients were the source of the lymph node samples. The sequence derives from a female donor with breast cancer. Some clones in this sample may be carry-over from other donors' samples. The sequence joins TRBV27 to TRBJ1-3; the D gene is unclear. Source material: axillary lymph node tissue. The CDR3 loop reads CASSLGLGNTIYF. DNA sequence: TGTGCCAGCAGTTTAGGGTTAGGAAACACCATATATTTT.